This T cell receptor (beta chain) was observed in a study of T cells in Graves' hyperthyroidism and ophthalmopathy. Study-level findings and limits: A 13 V-J model separated ophthalmopathy from stable hyperthyroidism. Blood shared most expanded thyroid clonotypes above 0.001.

In making diagnoses, clinical symptoms, serum thyroxine and TRAb, thyroid ultrasound and orbital computed tomography were all used. Around 10 ml fresh peripheral blood yielded the PBMCs. Details on this clonotype: Antigen unknown.

The V end lost 0 bases, the J end lost 5 bases, and 10 bases lay between the germline ends. Germline V gives CDR1 LNHNV, CDR2 YYDKDF (reference sequence). The CDR3 is made up of 14 amino acids. RNA transcripts gave rise to amplified TCR beta CDR3 regions. HTBI primers were employed in a first-round RT-PCR of the TCR CDR3. TCRdb called the multiplex PCR reads again in MiXCR, with one record for every CDR3 protein. Among 150,000 or so distinct CDR3 sequences listed, over 7.5% were seen once. This receptor was taken from a woman aged 18-29 years with Graves' hyperthyroidism that later progressed to Graves' ophthalmopathy. The rearrangement uses TRBV15 and TRBJ2-5; D not resolved. The sequenced sample was blood. The CDR3 spells CATSRDLMSETQYF. The CDR3, as DNA: TGTGCCACCAGCAGAGATCTTATGTCGGAGACCCAGTACTTC.